This TCR beta chain came from a study of blood T cell repertoires in COVID-19. Whole-study context: The United States, Italy and Spain were the sources of the acute and convalescent COVID-19 samples. Sources were T cells, B-cell-depleted T cells, or PBMCs; the material itself was cDNA or gDNA.

Original processing notes: Reference gene primers were amplified, and this amplification served to estimate nucleated cell counts. Assay used: immunoSEQ multiplex PCR; TCRdb lists only in-frame clones, some missing. V and J calls and clone size follow that table, whereas D and trimming were derived from the DNA. The table lists approximately 280,000 clones, over 75% of them singletons, with approximately 11% in the top ten. V gave up 2 bases and J gave up 6 bases; unmatched junction bases: 7. From germline, CDR1 is SGHRS and CDR2 YFSETQ. The CDR3 covers 16 residues. This rearrangement joins TRBV5-1 to TRBJ2-3, with 12 bases identical to TRBD2. The sequencing input was peripheral blood. The receptor's source is a woman aged 70-85 years with acute or convalescent COVID-19. The CDR3 is CASSLRLAGAGDTQYF. CDR3 bases: TGCGCCAGCAGCTTAAGACTAGCGGGGGCAGGGGATACGCAGTATTTT.